This TCR beta chain was sequenced during a study of lymphopenia after photon versus proton radiotherapy. The study, taken as a whole, reports: Oligoclonal CD8+ Temra expansion after nadir drove photon patients' diversity drop. Relative stability marked proton patients; photon patients lost diversity and naive cells. Better survival with proton therapy was suggested as possible, not demonstrated.

The CDR3 totals 13 residues. Looked up from germline, CDR1 is SGHTA and CDR2 is FQGNSA. J lost 8 bases, V lost 5 bases, and 5 bases had no gene match. On this clone itself: Its antigen is unidentified.

Only in-frame clones appear in the TCRdb table, and some are missing; sequencing was by immunoSEQ multiplex PCR. The sample holds approximately 160,000 clones, roughly nine tenths seen once. The rearrangement uses TRBV7-2 and TRBJ2-2; 7 bases are shared with TRBD1. The starting material was peripheral blood, obtained from a patient treated with photon-based radiotherapy. This TCR came from a middle-aged man with gastric cancer. CDR3 bases: TGTGCCAGCAGCCTCGACAGGGCTGGGGAGCTGTTTTTT. It codes for CASSLDRAGELFF. Based on the CDR3 plus reference TRBV7-2 and TRBJ2-2, the full variable domain is GAGVSQSPSNKVTEKGKDVELRCDPISGHTALYWYRQSLGQGLEFLIYFQGNSAPDKSGLPSDRFSAERTGGSVSTLTIQRTQQEDSAVYLCASSLDRAGELFFGEGSRLTVL.